The clone carrying this T cell receptor (beta chain) is a singleton in its sample. The J segment lost 4 bases and the V segment lost 5 bases, leaving 3 bases of the junction unmatched. Germline CDR1 and CDR2: SGHNT and YENEEA. The CDR3 has 13 amino acids. In the source study's methods: Nucleated cell counts were estimated from reference gene primer amplification. Sequenced by immunoSEQ multiplex PCR; TCRdb stores in-frame clones only, minus some. That table furnishes V, J and clone size, whereas the DNA furnished D and trimming. The data show fewer than 80,000 clones, about nine tenths seen once. This record belongs to a study of blood T cell repertoires in COVID-19.

Sample: peripheral blood. V gene TRBV11-3 combines with J gene TRBJ2-3, with 7 bases fitting TRBD1. The receptor comes from a human donor in a cohort sampled during active COVID-19. CDR3 sequence (DNA): TGTGCCAGCAGCCAAGACAGGGCAGATACGCAGTATTTT. Its translation is CASSQDRADTQYF.